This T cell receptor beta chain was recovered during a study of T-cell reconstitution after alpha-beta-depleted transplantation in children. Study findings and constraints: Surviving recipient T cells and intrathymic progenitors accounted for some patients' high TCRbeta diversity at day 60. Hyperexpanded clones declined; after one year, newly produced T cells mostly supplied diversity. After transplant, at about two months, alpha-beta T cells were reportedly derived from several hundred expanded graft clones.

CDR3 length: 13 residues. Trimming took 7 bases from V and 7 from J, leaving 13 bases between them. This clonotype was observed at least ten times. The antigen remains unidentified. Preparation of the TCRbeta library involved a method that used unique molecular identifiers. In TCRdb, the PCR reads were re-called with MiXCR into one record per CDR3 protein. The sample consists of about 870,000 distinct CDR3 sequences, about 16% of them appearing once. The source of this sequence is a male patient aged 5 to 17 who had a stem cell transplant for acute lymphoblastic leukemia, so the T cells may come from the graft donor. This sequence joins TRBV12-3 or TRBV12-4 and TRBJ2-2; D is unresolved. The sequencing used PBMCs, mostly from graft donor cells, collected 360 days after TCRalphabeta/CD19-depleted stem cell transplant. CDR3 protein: CASTLSTIGELFF. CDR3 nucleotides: TGTGCCAGCACCCTATCCACGATCGGGGAGCTGTTTTTT.